These 18 T cell receptor beta chains were sequenced from one sample in a study of cytomegalovirus exposure and HLA in healthy donors. The PCR made use of 60 Vbeta and 13 Jbeta primers. Clones were read by immunoSEQ multiplex PCR, and TCRdb kept only the in-frame ones, dropping some. The repertoire includes some 80,000 clones, over 75% of them detected once, and over 10% sits in the top ten. Sample: PBMCs. Every receptor here comes from a human donor in good health.

This chain connects TRBV6-5 to TRBJ2-5, with D unresolved. Trimming stripped 0 bases from V and 5 bases from J, with 13 bases between. The CDR3 consists of 15 residues. Germline V CDR1 and CDR2: MNHEY, SVGAGI. The CDR3 sequence is CASSYSVTARETQYF. The CDR3 nucleotides are TGTGCCAGCAGTTACTCGGTGACGGCCAGGGAGACCCAGTACTTC.

V gene TRBV5-1 combines with J gene TRBJ2-7; tentative D call: TRBD2 (6 bases). Germline CDR1 reads SGHRS; CDR2 reads YFSETQ. This CDR3 has 15 amino acids. Trimming left V 3 bases short and J 0 bases short, with 13 bases between. CDR3 residues: CASSSISGLSYEQYF. CDR3 coding DNA: TGCGCCAGCAGCTCCATTAGCGGACTCTCCTACGAGCAGTACTTC.

The chain combines TRBV7-9 with TRBJ1-6; TRBD1 matches 9 bases. The CDR3 totals 14 residues. With V trimmed by 5 bases and J by 7 bases, 3 bases remained unmatched. From germline, CDR1 is SEHNR and CDR2 FQNEAQ (reference sequence). The CDR3 nucleotides read TGTGCCAGCAGCCGACAGGGGGGAAATTCACCCCTCCACTTT. Its translation is CASSRQGGNSPLHF.

The chain is built from TRBV27 and TRBJ2-7; 7 bases are shared with TRBD1. The CDR3 runs 13 residues. From germline, CDR1 is MNHEY and CDR2 SMNVEV (reference sequence). V dropped 0 bases and J dropped 4; count of bases not matched to a gene: 0. CDR3 bases: TGTGCCAGCAGTTTATCGGGACAGTACGAGCAGTACTTC. This sequence encodes CASSLSGQYEQYF.

This chain joins TRBV6-4 and TRBJ2-3; D is perhaps TRBD2 (6 bases). The CDR3 is 17 residues long. The V gene's germline CDR1 is MRHNA and CDR2 SNTAGT. Trimming left V 6 bases short and J 4 bases short, with 23 bases between. The CDR3 reads CASSEAAGRRPSDTQYF. The CDR3, as DNA: TGTGCCAGCAGCGAGGCTGCCGGGAGAAGACCTTCAGATACGCAGTATTTT.

V and J are TRBV5-6 and TRBJ2-3; 8 nucleotides agree with TRBD2. V was pared by 5 bases and J by 2 bases, with 7 bases of the junction left unmatched. This CDR3 contains 15 residues. The V gene's germline CDR1 is SGHDT and CDR2 YYEEEE. In nucleotides, the CDR3 is TGTGCCAGCAGTCGGGCGGGGGGTTACACAGATACGCAGTATTTT. Amino acids: CASSRAGGYTDTQYF.

The CDR3 loop reads CASSLGTGGKETQYF. The CDR3 DNA reads TGTGCCAGCAGCTTGGGGACGGGGGGAAAAGAGACCCAGTACTTC. This chain uses TRBV7-2 with TRBJ2-5; 7 bases line up with TRBD2. Germline V gives CDR1 SGHTA, CDR2 FQGNSA. Trimming cost V 3 bases and J 3 bases; bases outside gene matches: 7. CDR3 length: 15 amino acids. Full variable domain (outside the CDR3, taken from reference TRBV7-2 and TRBJ2-5): GAGVSQSPSNKVTEKGKDVELRCDPISGHTALYWYRQSLGQGLEFLIYFQGNSAPDKSGLPSDRFSAERTGGSVSTLTIQRTQQEDSAVYLCASSLGTGGKETQYFGPGTRLLVL.

The chain recombines TRBV2 with TRBJ2-5; the D gene is possibly TRBD2 (5 bases). Germline loops: CDR1 SNHLY, CDR2 FYNNEI. This CDR3 has 12 amino acids. V gave up 6 bases and J gave up 2 bases, with 7 bases separating them. The CDR3 is CASRRVQETQYF. CDR3 bases: TGTGCCAGCAGGCGGGTACAAGAGACCCAGTACTTC.

This sequence joins TRBV4-1 and TRBJ2-7, with 10 bases that match TRBD2. V was pared by 3 bases and J by 2 bases, with 10 bases of the junction left unmatched. Germline lookup yields CDR1 MGHRA and CDR2 YSYEKL. There are 17 residues in the CDR3. The CDR3, as DNA: TGCGCCAGCAGCCAGGGTAACCTAGCGGGGGTCGCCTACGAGCAGTACTTC. Translating gives CASSQGNLAGVAYEQYF.

The chain is built from TRBV5-1 and TRBJ2-5, with 8 nucleotides matching TRBD1. This CDR3 region has 15 residues. The germline CDR1 and CDR2 sequences are SGHRS and YFSETQ. Trimming at V came to 6 bases and at J to 5 bases, leaving 12 bases not matched to a gene. In DNA, the CDR3 is TGCGCCAGCACACGCCAGGGGGCGGTAGGGGAGACCCAGTACTTC. It is translated as CASTRQGAVGETQYF.

The rearrangement joins TRBV5-6 to TRBJ1-1; 7 bases fit TRBD1. The V gene end was trimmed by 2 bases and the J gene end by 6 bases; junction bases not matched to a gene: 4. The CDR3 contains 13 residues. Germline assignment: CDR1 SGHDT and CDR2 YYEEEE. The CDR3 DNA reads TGTGCCAGCAGCTTAACAGGGGCGGCTGAAGCTTTCTTT. This codes for CASSLTGAAEAFF.

The chain links TRBV7-9 to TRBJ2-5; TRBD1 aligns across 7 bases. The J call is in doubt because the DNA end fits TRBJ2-7 better. Per germline, CDR1 SEHNR and CDR2 FQNEAQ (reference sequence). The CDR3 consists of 15 residues. The CDR3 DNA is TGTGCCAGCAGCTTAGATGGGACAGCCATCTACGAGCAGTACTTC. It translates to CASSLDGTAIYEQYF.

This clone was picked up one time. This rearrangement joins TRBV6-5 to TRBJ2-7; D remains ambiguous. The CDR3 has 14 amino acids. Germline V gene data show CDR1 as MNHEY and CDR2 as SVGAGI. V gave up 0 bases and J gave up 0 bases, with 6 bases separating them. The CDR3, as DNA: TGTGCCAGCAGTTACTCGCCGGGCTCCTACGAGCAGTACTTC. Protein product: CASSYSPGSYEQYF.

Here the CDR3 DNA reads TGTGCCAGCAGCCAAGAGGGGTTACAGGACTATGGCTACACCTTC. It codes for CASSQEGLQDYGYTF. The rearrangement links TRBV14 to TRBJ1-2; TRBD1 is a possible D gene (5 bases). V lost 0 bases and J lost 3, with 11 bases in between. The CDR3 runs 15 residues. Germline assignment: CDR1 SGHDN and CDR2 FVKESK.

The chain carries TRBV2 and TRBJ1-5; perhaps TRBD1 as D (5 bases). The CDR3 is 15 amino acids. The V end was cut by 6 bases, the J end by 6 bases, with 18 bases between. Looked up from germline, CDR1 is SNHLY and CDR2 is FYNNEI. The CDR3: CASSLLGRVGQPQHF. The DNA for the CDR3 is TGTGCCAGCAGCCTCCTCGGCAGGGTCGGTCAGCCCCAGCATTTT.

V and J are TRBV9 and TRBJ1-2; D is undetermined. V was clipped by 4 bases and J by 8 bases, with 15 bases between them. Germline CDR1 reads SGDLS; CDR2 reads YYNGEE. The CDR3 consists of 13 residues. The CDR3 loop reads CASSSPGRSGYTF. In DNA form, the CDR3 reads TGTGCCAGCAGCTCACCCGGAAGGAGCGGCTACACCTTC.

The chain carries TRBV6-5 and TRBJ1-1, with 8 nucleotides matching TRBD1. The CDR3 extends over 15 amino acids. Germline V gene sequence: CDR1 MNHEY, CDR2 SVGAGI. J gave up 1 base and V 3 bases, and 4 bases lay outside the gene matches. The CDR3 reads CASSYSGTGNTEAFF. The CDR3, as DNA: TGTGCCAGCAGTTATTCGGGGACAGGGAACACTGAAGCTTTCTTT.

This sequence joins TRBV27 and TRBJ2-3; unclear D gene. Germline V gene data show CDR1 as MNHEY and CDR2 as SMNVEV (reference sequence). The CDR3 extends over 13 amino acids. The ends were cut back, 4 bases at V and 4 bases at J, with 9 bases in the middle. CDR3 DNA sequence: TGTGCCAGCAGTTGGGCCCCCCCAGATACGCAGTATTTT. It specifies CASSWAPPDTQYF.